Listed below are T cell receptor beta chains from one sample, sequenced in a study of cytomegalovirus exposure and HLA in healthy donors. Data came from immunoSEQ multiplex PCR; TCRdb stores just in-frame clones and leaves some out. The repertoire consists of roughly 220,000 clones, with 70% occurring once and the leading ten covering around 2.6%. Sequencing was carried out using PBMCs. The receptors were gathered from a man aged 35 to 55 in good health and CMV-seropositive. The CDR3 runs from the conserved cysteine through the conserved F or W. A D gene is named only where the DNA matches it firmly. Clone size is not always given. Where it is, it says once, few, many or a class for expanded clones.

D: TRBD1; size: NA; V: TRBV6-1; J: TRBJ1-1; CDR3: CASASRGRDTEAFF; DNA: TGTGCCAGCGCAAGCAGGGGGCGGGACACTGAAGCTTTCTTT
D: NA; size: NA; V: TRBV7-9; J: TRBJ1-2; CDR3: CASSLAGGALFYGYTF; DNA: TGTGCCAGCAGCCTAGCGGGGGGAGCCCTTTTCTATGGCTACACCTTC
D: TRBD1; size: NA; V: TRBV5-4; J: TRBJ1-4; CDR3: CASSLGQGENEKLFF; DNA: TGTGCCAGCAGCCTAGGACAGGGGGAGAATGAAAAACTGTTTTTT
D: TRBD1; size: few; V: TRBV11-2; J: TRBJ2-5; CDR3: CASSLRPTGVQETQYF; DNA: TGTGCCAGCAGCTTGAGACCGACAGGGGTCCAAGAGACCCAGTACTTC
D: NA; size: NA; V: TRBV7-2; J: TRBJ2-7; CDR3: CASSSSPGYSYEQYF; DNA: TGTGCCAGCAGCTCGTCACCAGGGTACTCCTACGAGCAGTACTTC
D: NA; size: once; V: TRBV6-5; J: TRBJ2-5; CDR3: CASSPYQETQYF; DNA: TGTGCCAGCAGCCCGTACCAAGAGACCCAGTACTTC
D: NA; size: few; V: TRBV6-1; J: TRBJ1-5; CDR3: CASSERQGNQPQHF; DNA: TGTGCCAGCAGTGAGCGTCAGGGAAATCAGCCCCAGCATTTT
D: TRBD1; size: once; V: TRBV28; J: TRBJ1-1; CDR3: CASSPRPDRRAFF; DNA: TGTGCCAGCAGTCCCCGACCGGACAGGAGAGCTTTCTTT
D: NA; size: NA; V: TRBV5-6; J: TRBJ1-5; CDR3: CASSLAGNQPQHF; DNA: TGTGCCAGCAGCTTGGCGGGAAATCAGCCCCAGCATTTT
D: TRBD1; size: NA; V: TRBV5-1; J: TRBJ2-1; CDR3: CASSLGTGSYNEQFF; DNA: TGCGCCAGCAGCCTAGGGACAGGGTCCTACAATGAGCAGTTCTTC
D: NA; size: NA; V: TRBV7-8; J: TRBJ2-2; CDR3: CASGARIGGTPPSNTGELFF; DNA: TGTGCCAGCGGAGCTCGAATCGGGGGGACACCACCTTCGAACACCGGGGAGCTGTTTTTT
D: TRBD1; size: NA; V: TRBV11-2; J: TRBJ2-2; CDR3: CASLLRGTGGTGELFF; DNA: TGTGCCAGCCTACTCCGTGGGACAGGGGGAACCGGGGAGCTGTTTTTT
D: TRBD1; size: few; V: TRBV6-1; J: TRBJ1-2; CDR3: CASSPDRASYGYTF; DNA: TGTGCCAGCAGCCCCGACAGGGCGTCCTATGGCTACACCTTC
D: TRBD2; size: once; V: TRBV13; J: TRBJ2-2; CDR3: CASTYGGLAGGTLDTGELFF; DNA: TGTGCCAGCACCTATGGGGGACTAGCGGGGGGGACTTTGGACACCGGGGAGCTGTTTTTT
D: TRBD1; size: NA; V: TRBV10-3; J: TRBJ1-1; CDR3: CAISGQGLNTEAFF; DNA: TGTGCCATCAGTGGACAGGGACTGAACACTGAAGCTTTCTTT
D: NA; size: NA; V: TRBV5-1; J: TRBJ2-3; CDR3: CASSREAGLPSDTQYF; DNA: TGCGCCAGCTCCAGAGAGGCGGGGCTACCTTCAGATACGCAGTATTTT
D: TRBD1; size: few; V: TRBV6-1; J: TRBJ2-3; CDR3: CASKATGPVADTQYF; DNA: TGTGCCAGTAAAGCGACAGGGCCCGTGGCAGATACGCAGTATTTT
D: NA; size: NA; V: TRBV5-1; J: TRBJ2-1; CDR3: CASSFTGAHNEQFF; DNA: TGCGCCAGCAGCTTCACAGGTGCCCACAATGAGCAGTTCTTC
D: NA; size: NA; V: TRBV6-5; J: TRBJ2-7; CDR3: CASSYSRVFGEQYF; DNA: TGTGCCAGCAGTTACTCGAGAGTCTTTGGCGAGCAGTACTTC
D: TRBD1; size: NA; V: TRBV6-5; J: TRBJ2-2; CDR3: CASSLVRDRNTGELFF; DNA: TGTGCCAGCAGTTTGGTCCGGGACAGAAACACCGGGGAGCTGTTTTTT
D: TRBD1; size: NA; V: TRBV7-2; J: TRBJ1-2; CDR3: CARQGAYGYTF; DNA: TGTGCTCGACAGGGCGCCTATGGCTACACCTTC
D: TRBD1; size: NA; V: TRBV18; J: TRBJ2-3; CDR3: CASSPRARTGGTDTQYF; DNA: TGTGCCAGCTCCCCCCGGGCCCGGACAGGGGGCACAGATACGCAGTATTTT